A single TCR delta chain is shown here with its context. Antigen: not known. At one end the junction does not follow the germline gene, possibly because of a read error. Per the germline V gene, CDR1 is GEAIGNYY and CDR2 is EKD. CDR3 length: 17 residues. These data belong to a study of Vδ1+ human thymocytes. Regarding the study as a whole: Thymic TRG and TRD repertoires appeared highly polyclonal, with Gaussian CDR3 length distributions. Donors shared many TRG clonotypes but few TRD clonotypes. Unlike peripheral blood Vdelta1+ controls, thymic delta-chain sequences included approximately 20% Vdelta2 and few Vdelta3.

The template was reverse-transcribed extracted RNA. CDR3 amplicons came from multiplex PCR with pooled V-gene forward and constant-region reverse primers. TCRdb made new clone calls on the multiplex PCR reads using CATT. The sample lists 70,000 or so delta-chain clones; about 35% were seen once. The sequenced sample was Vdelta1+ gamma-delta thymocytes from the thymus. Regarding subset: FACS-sorted CD3+ TCRalphabeta- TCRVdelta1+ TCRVdelta2- thymocytes. The sequence came from a boy in the first two years of life who had congenital heart surgery. This chain joins TRDV2 and TRDJ1, with 8 bases lining up with TRDD3. In nucleotides, the CDR3 is TGTGCCTGTGCCACCGTAAGGGGGATAGGTCCCACCGATAAACTCATCTTT. Its translation is CACATVRGIGPTDKLIF.